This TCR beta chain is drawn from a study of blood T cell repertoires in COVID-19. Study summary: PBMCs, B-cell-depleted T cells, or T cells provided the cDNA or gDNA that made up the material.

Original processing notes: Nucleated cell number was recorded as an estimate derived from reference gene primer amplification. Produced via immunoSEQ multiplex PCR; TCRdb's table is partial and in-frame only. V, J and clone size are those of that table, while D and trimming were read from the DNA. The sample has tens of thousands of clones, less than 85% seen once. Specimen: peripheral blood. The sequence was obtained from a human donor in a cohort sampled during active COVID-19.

The CDR3 nucleotides are TGTGCCAGCAGCGTAGGACAGATAAATGAAAAACTGTTTTTT. Its protein product is CASSVGQINEKLFF. The V call is TRBV9, the J call TRBJ1-4; D is possibly TRBD1 (5 bases). CDR3 length equals 14 residues. In germline, CDR1 is SGDLS, CDR2 YYNGEE. Deletions cut 0 bases from V and 5 bases from J, with 8 bases between.